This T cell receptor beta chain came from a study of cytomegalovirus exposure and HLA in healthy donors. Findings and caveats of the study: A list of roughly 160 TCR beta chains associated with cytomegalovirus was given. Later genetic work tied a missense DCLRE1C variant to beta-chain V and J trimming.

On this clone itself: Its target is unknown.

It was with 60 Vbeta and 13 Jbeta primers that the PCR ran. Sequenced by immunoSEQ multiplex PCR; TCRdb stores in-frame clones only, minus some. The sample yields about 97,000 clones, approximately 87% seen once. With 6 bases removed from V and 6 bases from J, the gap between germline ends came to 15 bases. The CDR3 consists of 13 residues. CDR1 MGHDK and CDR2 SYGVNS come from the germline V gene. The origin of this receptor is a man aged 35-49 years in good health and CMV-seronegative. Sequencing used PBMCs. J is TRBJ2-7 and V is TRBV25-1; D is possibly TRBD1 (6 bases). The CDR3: CASRADRLTEQYF. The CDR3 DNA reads TGTGCCAGCAGAGCAGACAGGCTTACCGAGCAGTACTTC.